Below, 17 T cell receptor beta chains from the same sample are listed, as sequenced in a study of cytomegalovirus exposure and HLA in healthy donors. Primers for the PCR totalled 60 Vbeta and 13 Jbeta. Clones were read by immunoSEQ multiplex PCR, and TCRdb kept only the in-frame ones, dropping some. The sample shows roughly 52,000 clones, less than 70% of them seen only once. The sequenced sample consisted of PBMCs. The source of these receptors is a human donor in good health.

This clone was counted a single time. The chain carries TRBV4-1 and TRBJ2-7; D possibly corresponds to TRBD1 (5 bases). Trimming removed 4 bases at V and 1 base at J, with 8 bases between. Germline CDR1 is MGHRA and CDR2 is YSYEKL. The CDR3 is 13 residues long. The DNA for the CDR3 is TGCGCCAGCAGCCTAGGGGTTTCCTACGAGCAGTACTTC. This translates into CASSLGVSYEQYF.

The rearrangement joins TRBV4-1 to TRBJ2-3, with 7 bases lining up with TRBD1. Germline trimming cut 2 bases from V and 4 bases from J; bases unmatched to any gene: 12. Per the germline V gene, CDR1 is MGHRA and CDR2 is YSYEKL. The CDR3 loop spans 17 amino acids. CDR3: CASSQSKQGTSSDTQYF. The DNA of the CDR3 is TGCGCCAGCAGCCAATCGAAACAGGGGACAAGTTCAGATACGCAGTATTTT.

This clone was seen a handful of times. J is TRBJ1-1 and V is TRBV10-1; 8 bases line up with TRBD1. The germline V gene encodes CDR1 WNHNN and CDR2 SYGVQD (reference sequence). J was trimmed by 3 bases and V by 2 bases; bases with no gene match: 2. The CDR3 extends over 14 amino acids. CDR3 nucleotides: TGCGCCAGCAGTGAGGGGACAGGCGACACTGAAGCTTTCTTT. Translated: CASSEGTGDTEAFF.

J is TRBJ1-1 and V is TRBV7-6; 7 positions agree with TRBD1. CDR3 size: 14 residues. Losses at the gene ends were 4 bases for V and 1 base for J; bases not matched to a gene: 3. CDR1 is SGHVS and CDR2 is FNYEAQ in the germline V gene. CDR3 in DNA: TGTGCCAGCAGCTCGCGGGACAGGAACACTGAAGCTTTCTTT. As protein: CASSSRDRNTEAFF.

Written as DNA, the CDR3 is TGTGCCAGCAGCTTGGGCAGTTGGGCAGAAGGCTACACCTTC. Translating gives CASSLGSWAEGYTF. The chain has TRBV5-8 and TRBJ1-2; D is unclear. This CDR3 spans 14 amino acids. Trimming cost V 0 bases and J 8 bases, with 14 bases left between them. The germline V gene has CDR1 SGHTS and CDR2 YDEGEE. The full variable domain, completed using reference TRBV5-8 and TRBJ1-2, is EAGVTQSPTHLIKTRGQQATLRCSPISGHTSVYWYQQALGLGLQFLLWYDEGEERNRGNFPPRFSGRQFPNYSSELNVNALELEDSALYLCASSLGSWAEGYTFGSGTRLTVV.

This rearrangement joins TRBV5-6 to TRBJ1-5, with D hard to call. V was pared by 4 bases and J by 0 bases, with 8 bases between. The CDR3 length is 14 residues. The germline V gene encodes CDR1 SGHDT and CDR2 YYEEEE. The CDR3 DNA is TGTGCCAGCAGCCGGGTCGGTAGCAATCAGCCCCAGCATTTT. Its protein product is CASSRVGSNQPQHF.

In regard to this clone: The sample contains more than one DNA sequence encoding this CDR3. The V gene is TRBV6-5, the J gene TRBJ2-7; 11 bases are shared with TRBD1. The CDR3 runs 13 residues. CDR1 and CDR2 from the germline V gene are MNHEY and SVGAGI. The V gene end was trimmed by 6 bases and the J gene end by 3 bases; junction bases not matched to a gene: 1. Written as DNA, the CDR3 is TGTGCCAGCAGGGGGACAGGGGGCTACGAGCAGTACTTC. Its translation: CASRGTGGYEQYF.

CDR3 nucleotide sequence: TGTGCCAGTAGTATCCGGGGGGCCCCCACAGATACGCAGTATTTT. This encodes CASSIRGAPTDTQYF. The V call is TRBV19, the J call TRBJ2-3; D perhaps matches TRBD2 (7 bases). Trimming removed 3 bases at V and 2 bases at J, with 12 bases between. Per the germline V gene, CDR1 is LNHDA and CDR2 is SQIVND (reference sequence). This CDR3 is built from 15 residues.

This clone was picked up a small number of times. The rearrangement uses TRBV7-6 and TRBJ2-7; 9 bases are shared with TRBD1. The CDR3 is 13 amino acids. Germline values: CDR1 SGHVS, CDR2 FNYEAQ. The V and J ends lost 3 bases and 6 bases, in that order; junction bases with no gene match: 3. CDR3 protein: CASSFGQGTEQYF. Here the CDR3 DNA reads TGTGCCAGCAGCTTTGGACAGGGGACCGAGCAGTACTTC. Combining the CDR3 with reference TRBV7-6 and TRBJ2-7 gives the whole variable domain GAGVSQSPRYKVTKRGQDVALRCDPISGHVSLYWYRQALGQGPEFLTYFNYEAQQDKSGLPNDRFSAERPEGSISTLTIQRTEQRDSAMYRCASSFGQGTEQYFGPGTRLTVT.

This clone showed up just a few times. The CDR3 spells CASSTGALSANEKLFF. The DNA of the CDR3 is TGTGCCAGCTCGACAGGGGCCCTCTCAGCTAATGAAAAACTGTTTTTT. This chain connects TRBV28 to TRBJ1-4; 8 bases match TRBD1. Unmatched junction bases numbered 11, after V lost 8 bases and J lost 3 bases. Germline CDR1 and CDR2: MDHEN and SYDVKM. The CDR3 covers 16 residues. The variable domain in full, completed from reference TRBV28 and TRBJ1-4, reads DVKVTQSSRYLVKRTGEKVFLECVQDMDHENMFWYRQDPGLGLRLIYFSYDVKMKEKGDIPEGYSVSREKKERFSLILESASTNQTSMYLCASSTGALSANEKLFFGSGTQLSVL.

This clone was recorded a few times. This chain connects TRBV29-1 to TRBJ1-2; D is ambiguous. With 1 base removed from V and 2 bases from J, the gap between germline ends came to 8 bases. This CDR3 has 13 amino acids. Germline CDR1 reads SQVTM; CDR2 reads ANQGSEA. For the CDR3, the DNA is TGCAGCGTTGAAGTAATCCCGAACTATGGCTACACCTTC. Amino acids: CSVEVIPNYGYTF. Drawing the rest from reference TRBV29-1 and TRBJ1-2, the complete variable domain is SAVISQKPSRDICQRGTSLTIQCQVDSQVTMMFWYRQQPGQSLTLIATANQGSEATYESGFVIDKFPISRPNLTFSTLTVSNMSPEDSSIYLCSVEVIPNYGYTFGSGTRLTVV.

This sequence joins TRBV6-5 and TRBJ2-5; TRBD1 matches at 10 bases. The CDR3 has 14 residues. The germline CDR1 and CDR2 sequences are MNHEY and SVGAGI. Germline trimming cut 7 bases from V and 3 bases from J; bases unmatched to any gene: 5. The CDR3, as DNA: TGTGCCAGCACCAGGGACAGGGGAAAAGAGACCCAGTACTTC. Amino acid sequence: CASTRDRGKETQYF.

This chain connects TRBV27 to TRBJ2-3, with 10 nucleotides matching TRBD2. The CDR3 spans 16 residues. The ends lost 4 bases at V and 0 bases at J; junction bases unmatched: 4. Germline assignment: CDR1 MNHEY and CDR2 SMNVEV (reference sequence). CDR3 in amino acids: CASSYLAGASTDTQYF. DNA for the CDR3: TGTGCCAGCAGTTACCTAGCGGGGGCTAGCACAGATACGCAGTATTTT.

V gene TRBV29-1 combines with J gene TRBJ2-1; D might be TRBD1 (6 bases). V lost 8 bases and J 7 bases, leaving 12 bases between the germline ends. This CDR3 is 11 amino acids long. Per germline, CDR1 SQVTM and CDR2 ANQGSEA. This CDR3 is CSQPQGNEQFF. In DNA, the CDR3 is TGCAGCCAACCTCAGGGGAATGAGCAGTTCTTC.

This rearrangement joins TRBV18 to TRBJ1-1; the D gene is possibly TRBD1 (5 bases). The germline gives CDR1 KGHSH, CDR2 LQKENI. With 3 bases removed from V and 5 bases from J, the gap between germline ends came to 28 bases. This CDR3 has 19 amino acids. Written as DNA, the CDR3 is TGTGCCAGCTCACCCAGGGAGCTTGGAGGGGCAACCCGGGGGACTGAAGCTTTCTTT. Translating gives CASSPRELGGATRGTEAFF.

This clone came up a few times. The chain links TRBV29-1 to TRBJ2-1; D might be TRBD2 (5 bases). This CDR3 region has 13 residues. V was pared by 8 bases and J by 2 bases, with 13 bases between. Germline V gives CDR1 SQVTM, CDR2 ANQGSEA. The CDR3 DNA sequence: TGCAGCATTCAGGAGGTAGCCTACAATGAGCAGTTCTTC. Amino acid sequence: CSIQEVAYNEQFF.

The CDR3 loop is CASSRQGPNTEAFF. The CDR3 nucleotides are TGTGCCAGCAGTCGACAGGGTCCGAACACTGAAGCTTTCTTT. This chain connects TRBV6-5 to TRBJ1-1, with 7 bases fitting TRBD1. The germline gives CDR1 MNHEY, CDR2 SVGAGI. This CDR3 is built from 14 residues. Losses at the gene ends were 5 bases for V and 1 base for J; bases not matched to a gene: 4.